These 18 T cell receptor beta chains were all obtained from the same sample, sequenced in a study of OX40 agonist ivuxolimab in advanced cancers. This table comes from immunoSEQ multiplex PCR, and its TCRdb copy is limited to in-frame clones, with some not included. The profile shows roughly 61,000 clones, about 85% of them singletons. The material was CD4+ or CD8+ T cells sorted from blood, obtained in a trial of the OX40 agonist ivuxolimab. All receptors come from an adult with an advanced solid tumor such as melanoma, head and neck, liver or kidney cancer.

In this sample, this clone turned up once. V is TRBV10-3 and J is TRBJ2-3; unclear D gene. The CDR3 is 13 amino acids. Germline CDR1 ENHRY, CDR2 SYGVKD. V was pared by 3 bases and J by 3 bases, with 7 bases between. The CDR3 reads CAISDPRTDTQYF. In DNA, the CDR3 is TGTGCCATCAGTGACCCGCGGACAGATACGCAGTATTTT.

In its sample, this clone was seen once. The chain recombines TRBV5-1 with TRBJ1-1; D is uncertain. This CDR3 contains 14 residues. Trimming took off 4 bases at V and 1 base at J, with 11 bases between the two ends. From germline, CDR1 is SGHRS and CDR2 YFSETQ. The CDR3 reads CASSPTGRNTEAFF. The CDR3, as DNA: TGCGCCAGCAGCCCAACCGGACGGAACACTGAAGCTTTCTTT.

The rearrangement uses TRBV19 and TRBJ1-1; D remains ambiguous. Trimming cost V 8 bases and J 0 bases, with 4 bases left between them. The CDR3 loop spans 11 amino acids. Germline-derived CDR1 and CDR2 are LNHDA and SQIVND (reference sequence). CDR3: CASVMNTEAFF. The DNA of the CDR3 is TGTGCCAGTGTTATGAACACTGAAGCTTTCTTT.

V usage is TRBV27 and J usage is TRBJ2-7, with unresolved D. The V end was cut by 2 bases, the J end by 3 bases, with 8 bases between. Germline V gene data show CDR1 as MNHEY and CDR2 as SMNVEV (reference sequence). The CDR3 totals 13 residues. This chain's CDR3 is CASSLRRDYEQYF. CDR3 coding DNA: TGTGCCAGCAGTTTAAGGCGCGACTACGAGCAGTACTTC.

V usage is TRBV6-6 and J usage is TRBJ1-2; 7 nucleotides agree with TRBD1. Germline V gene data show CDR1 as MNHNY and CDR2 as SVGAGI (reference sequence). The V segment lost 4 bases and the J segment 2 bases; nucleotides outside the gene matches: 10. The CDR3 contains 16 residues. This chain's CDR3 is CASSSAAGQRNYGYTF. Here the CDR3 DNA reads TGTGCCAGCAGTTCCGCTGCGGGACAGCGGAACTATGGCTACACCTTC.

The rearrangement links TRBV11-2 to TRBJ2-1; TRBD1 agrees at 7 bases. The CDR3 has 16 amino acids. V was clipped by 0 bases and J by 7 bases; unmatched bases: 9. Germline V gene sequence: CDR1 SGHAT, CDR2 FQNNGV. The CDR3 region has the DNA TGTGCCAGCAGCTTAGACCTCTTGACAGGGATGAATGAGCAGTTCTTC. This gives the protein CASSLDLLTGMNEQFF.

The count of this clone is one. The V call is TRBV19, the J call TRBJ2-1; tentative D call: TRBD1 (6 bases). Per the germline V gene, CDR1 is LNHDA and CDR2 is SQIVND (reference sequence). Deletions cut 6 bases from V and 3 bases from J, with 15 bases between. The CDR3 covers 15 residues. This chain's CDR3 is CASSPGQPVYNEQFF. The CDR3 bases are TGTGCCAGTAGCCCTGGACAGCCTGTCTACAATGAGCAGTTCTTC.

This clone was seen only a few times. This sequence joins TRBV2 and TRBJ1-5, with 7 bases matching TRBD1. Germline values: CDR1 SNHLY, CDR2 FYNNEI. This CDR3 has 17 residues. The junction had 16 bases not matched to a gene; V was cut back by 4 bases and J by 7 bases. CDR3 nucleotides: TGTGCCAGCAGTGTTCGACAGGGAAATGGTGTAGGGCAGCCCCAGCATTTT. Residues: CASSVRQGNGVGQPQHF.

The chain joins TRBV5-6 to TRBJ1-1; TRBD1 might be the D (5 bases). V was clipped by 1 base and J by 11 bases, with 15 bases between them. This CDR3 contains 13 residues. The germline V gene has CDR1 SGHDT and CDR2 YYEEEE. The CDR3 loop is CASSLLGSRAAFF. DNA for the CDR3: TGTGCCAGCAGCTTGTTGGGTAGCAGGGCTGCTTTCTTT.

The chain recombines TRBV13 with TRBJ2-3; the D is unclear. Looked up from germline, CDR1 is PRHDT and CDR2 is FYEKMQ (reference sequence). Trimming left V 0 bases short and J 0 bases short, with 1 base between. The CDR3 has 13 residues. The CDR3 nucleotides are TGTGCCAGCAGCTTAGGGAGCACAGATACGCAGTATTTT. Protein product: CASSLGSTDTQYF.

The rearrangement joins TRBV5-6 to TRBJ2-3; no clear D gene. The CDR3 is 14 amino acids. Germline assignment: CDR1 SGHDT and CDR2 YYEEEE. V was shortened by 0 bases and J by 2 bases, with 7 bases between the two germline ends. DNA of the CDR3: TGTGCCAGCAGCTTGGTACAGATCACAGATACGCAGTATTTT. It is translated as CASSLVQITDTQYF.

J is TRBJ1-1 and V is TRBV6-5, with D unclear. Per germline, CDR1 MNHEY and CDR2 SVGAGI. V dropped 4 bases and J dropped 1 base, with 7 bases sitting between them. The CDR3 runs to 13 residues. CDR3 amino acids: CASSLKPNTEAFF. CDR3 DNA: TGTGCCAGCAGTTTAAAGCCGAACACTGAAGCTTTCTTT.

The chain links TRBV4-2 to TRBJ2-3, with TRBD2 matching over 13 bases. V was clipped by 2 bases and J by 6 bases; unmatched bases: 5. The CDR3 is 16 residues long. CDR1 LGHNA and CDR2 YNFKEQ come from the germline V gene. CDR3: CASSQRTSGGGDTQYF. The DNA of the CDR3 is TGTGCCAGCAGCCAACGGACTAGCGGGGGAGGGGATACGCAGTATTTT.

The chain couples TRBV27 to TRBJ1-5; 9 bases are shared with TRBD1. The V and J ends lost 5 bases and 5 bases, in that order; junction bases with no gene match: 4. Germline values: CDR1 MNHEY, CDR2 SMNVEV (reference sequence). There are 14 residues in the CDR3. CDR3 DNA sequence: TGTGCCAGCAGTGTGGACAGGGGAGATCAGCCCCAGCATTTT. This translates into CASSVDRGDQPQHF.

The V and J genes are TRBV15 and TRBJ2-7; no reliable D call. Germline V gives CDR1 LNHNV, CDR2 YYDKDF (reference sequence). The CDR3 extends over 16 amino acids. V lost 0 bases to trimming and J lost 0 bases, with 12 bases between them. CDR3 in DNA: TGTGCCACCAGCAGAGATCGTAGGGCAAGCTCCTACGAGCAGTACTTC. It is translated as CATSRDRRASSYEQYF.

The V and J genes are TRBV7-2 and TRBJ1-1; D is possibly TRBD1 (5 bases). CDR1 is SGHTA and CDR2 is FQGNSA in the germline V gene. Trimming shortened V by 1 base and J by 7 bases, and 16 bases separated the two germline ends. CDR3 length equals 15 residues. CDR3: CASSLERGGRGEAFF. The DNA for the CDR3 is TGTGCCAGCAGCTTAGAGAGGGGAGGGCGAGGTGAAGCTTTCTTT.

The rearrangement uses TRBV6-6 and TRBJ1-2, with 9 bases aligning to TRBD1. The CDR3 totals 13 residues. Unmatched junction bases numbered 3, after V lost 4 bases and J lost 6 bases. Per germline, CDR1 MNHNY and CDR2 SVGAGI (reference sequence). DNA for the CDR3: TGTGCCAGCAGTTCGACAGGGGGGAATGGCTACACCTTC. This sequence encodes CASSSTGGNGYTF.

CDR3 sequence reads: CASSLVDLPETQYF. In DNA, the CDR3 is TGTGCCAGCAGCTTAGTGGATCTCCCGGAGACCCAGTACTTC. The V call is TRBV7-8, the J call TRBJ2-5; D unresolved. Trimming stripped 1 base from V and 5 bases from J, with 11 bases between. Germline CDR1 is SGHVS and CDR2 is FQNEAQ. This CDR3 has 14 amino acids.